This entry is about one T cell receptor beta chain. CDR1 and CDR2 from the germline V gene are MNHNY and SVGAGI (reference sequence). Trimming removed 6 bases from V and 0 bases from J; junction bases left unmatched: 5. The CDR3 totals 14 residues. Per the study methods: Reference gene primer amplification gave nucleated cell count estimates. The repertoire was sequenced with immunoSEQ multiplex PCR; TCRdb's copy has only in-frame clones and lacks some. V and J calls and clone size are copied from that table; D and trimming were computed from the DNA. Here the sample spans fewer than 70,000 clones, roughly 79% being singletons. The entry originates in a study of blood T cell repertoires in COVID-19. Study at large: Samples of COVID-19 (acute and convalescent) were obtained from the United States, Italy and Spain. Sample material is recorded as cDNA or gDNA derived from T cells, B-cell-depleted T cells, or PBMCs.

The source of this sequence is a human donor in a cohort sampled during active COVID-19. This chain uses TRBV6-6 with TRBJ2-7; TRBD2 matches 7 bases. Source material: peripheral blood. Here the CDR3 DNA reads TGTGCCAGCAGCGCGGGGGTATTCTCCTACGAGCAGTACTTC. Translated, it gives CASSAGVFSYEQYF.